The rows below give T cell receptor beta chains drawn from one sample of a study of Ad26.COV2.S vaccination and SARS-CoV-2 variants. Sequencing used immunoSEQ multiplex PCR; TCRdb keeps in-frame clones, though not all of them. The sample includes 300,000 to 400,000 clones, approximately 86% of them seen just once. The sample was peripheral blood, taken in a trial of Ad26.COV2.S vaccine versus placebo. The receptor set was obtained from a person between 18 and 59 years old who received the Ad26.COV2.S COVID-19 vaccine or a placebo. The CDR3 runs from the conserved cysteine through the conserved F or W. D genes are given only for firm matches. The size field is filled for only some rows; it gives once, few, many or a size class.

>TRBV14|-|TRBJ1-1|TRBD1
CASSSLRDRDPEAFF
TGTGCCAGCAGCAGTCTACGGGACAGGGATCCTGAAGCTTTCTTT
>TRBV7-8|-|TRBJ1-5|TRBD1
CASSAMTGTAINQPQHF
TGTGCCAGCAGCGCCATGACCGGGACAGCAATCAATCAGCCCCAGCATTTT
>TRBV28|few|TRBJ1-2|TRBD1
CASNQGRGPVYGYTF
TGTGCCAGCAATCAAGGCAGGGGGCCCGTCTATGGCTACACCTTC
>TRBV10-3|-|TRBJ1-2|-
CAISRAPSVPSVGYTF
TGTGCCATCAGCCGGGCCCCCTCGGTCCCTTCTGTAGGCTACACCTTC
>TRBV14|-|TRBJ2-1|TRBD1
CASSRDRGSPFF
TGTGCCAGCAGCCGGGACAGGGGTTCTCCGTTCTTC
>TRBV12-3/TRBV12-4|-|TRBJ1-1|-
CASSSYGNTEAFF
TGTGCCAGCAGTTCTTACGGGAACACTGAAGCTTTCTTT
>TRBV19|-|TRBJ2-7|TRBD2
CASRKVYGGITSYEQYF
TGTGCCAGTAGAAAAGTGTACGGGGGGATAACATCCTACGAGCAGTACTTC
>TRBV19|-|TRBJ1-1|-
CASQTHQNTEAFF
TGTGCCAGCCAGACACACCAGAACACTGAAGCTTTCTTT
>TRBV20-1|few|TRBJ2-1|TRBD2
CSASVSGGVYNEQFF
TGCAGTGCGAGTGTTAGCGGGGGGGTTTACAATGAGCAGTTCTTC
>TRBV5-1|-|TRBJ1-5|TRBD1
CASSLQGAINQPQHF
TGCGCCAGCAGCTTACAGGGGGCGATTAATCAGCCCCAGCATTTT
>TRBV7-9|-|TRBJ1-4|TRBD1
CASRRGQGESTPFF
TGTGCCAGCAGGAGGGGACAGGGGGAATCGACGCCGTTTTTT
>TRBV15|once|TRBJ2-7|-
CATSLQGRGYEQYF
TGTGCCACCAGCCTACAGGGCAGGGGATACGAGCAGTACTTC
>TRBV19|-|TRBJ2-5|TRBD2
CASSGTSGGQETQYF
TGTGCCAGTAGCGGGACTAGCGGGGGACAAGAGACCCAGTACTTC
>TRBV3-1/TRBV3-2|-|TRBJ2-5|-
CASSIRDGQETQYF
TGTGCCAGCAGCATCCGGGACGGCCAAGAGACCCAGTACTTC
>TRBV10-3|-|TRBJ1-1|TRBD1
CAISEETGYEAFF
TGTGCCATCAGTGAAGAGACAGGGTATGAAGCTTTCTTT
>TRBV7-2|few|TRBJ2-3|TRBD2
CASSLVGGNTDTQYF
TGTGCCAGCAGCTTAGTGGGGGGGAACACAGATACGCAGTATTTT